The clone carrying this TCR beta chain was recorded many times. What it binds is not known. The read falls 3 residues short of the CDR3 end, and the missing part is taken from the germline J gene. Sequencing input was equivalent genomic DNA from CVID and controls. Clones were read by immunoSEQ multiplex PCR, and TCRdb kept only the in-frame ones, dropping some. Captured here are around 34,000 clones, none seen once; the top ten comprise more than 2.5%. These data come from a study of T cell clonality in common variable immunodeficiency. Study-level points and caveats: In common variable immunodeficiency, TCR beta chains reportedly carried fewer deletions and N-nucleotide insertions. Shared TCRbeta clones were fewer between CVID subjects than controls.

The CDR3 is made up of 14 amino acids. Germline CDR1 is LNHDA and CDR2 is SQIVND (reference sequence). Trimming cost V 7 bases and J 3 bases, with 13 bases left between them. This chain uses TRBV19 with TRBJ1-5; tentatively, D is TRBD1 (5 bases). The sequence derives from a person between 18 and 75 years old in good health. The sequencing input was peripheral blood mononuclear cells. The CDR3 DNA, read in part, is TGTGCCAGTAAGAATACCAGGGACAATCAGCCC. This translates into CASKNTRDNQP. The whole CDR3 sequence reads CASKNTRDNQPQHF.